Presented here are 25 T cell receptor beta chains from one specimen sequenced in a study of T cell responses to AZD1222 COVID-19 vaccine. Clones were sequenced by immunoSEQ multiplex PCR, and TCRdb holds only the in-frame ones, with some missing. The sample has approximately 100,000 clones; approximately 88% are singletons. This specimen was peripheral blood, taken on day 0 of AZD1222 vaccination. All receptors come from an adult in good health.

The sample holds a few counts of this clone. The sample contains more than one DNA sequence encoding this CDR3. The chain carries TRBV10-3 and TRBJ1-4; no firm D call. Germline V lookup: CDR1 ENHRY, CDR2 SYGVKD. The V and J ends lost 4 bases and 5 bases respectively, with 8 bases between them. The CDR3 length is 13 residues. CDR3 sequence reads: CAISGGGNEKLFF. The DNA for the CDR3 is TGTGCCATCAGTGGAGGTGGGAATGAAAAACTGTTTTTT.

This chain links TRBV2 with TRBJ2-7; 11 bases align to TRBD2. This CDR3 has 14 residues. With V trimmed by 4 bases and J by 4 bases, 3 bases remained unmatched. In germline, CDR1 is SNHLY, CDR2 FYNNEI. The CDR3 DNA reads TGTGCCAGCAGTGCTAGCGGGGGGCGGTACGAGCAGTACTTC. The encoded protein is CASSASGGRYEQYF. Using reference TRBV2 and TRBJ2-7 for the parts outside the CDR3, the full variable domain is EPEVTQTPSHQVTQMGQEVILRCVPISNHLYFYWYRQILGQKVEFLVSFYNNEISEKSEIFDDQFSVERPDGSNFTLKIRSTKLEDSAMYFCASSASGGRYEQYFGPGTRLTVT.

This clone came up once. V and J are TRBV5-4 and TRBJ1-1; weak D call: TRBD1 (6 bases). Germline V lookup: CDR1 SGHNT, CDR2 YYREEE (reference sequence). The CDR3 runs 16 residues. V was pared by 4 bases and J by 1 base, with 17 bases between. The CDR3 spells CASSVTGTFKNTEAFF. The CDR3 bases are TGTGCCAGCAGCGTGACCGGGACATTCAAGAACACTGAAGCTTTCTTT.

The CDR3 DNA follows: TGTGCCAGCCTTTCCCCACCGAGCTCTGGAAACACCATATATTTT. It specifies CASLSPPSSGNTIYF. The chain uses TRBV7-9 and TRBJ1-3, with D unclear. The germline gives CDR1 SEHNR, CDR2 FQNEAQ (reference sequence). Deletions cut 8 bases from V and 0 bases from J, with 14 bases between. The length of the CDR3 is 15 residues.

The chain carries TRBV6-6 and TRBJ1-2; tentative D call: TRBD1 (5 bases). The CDR3 is 16 amino acids. Per germline, CDR1 MNHNY and CDR2 SVGAGI (reference sequence). V lost 2 bases, J lost 6 bases, and 19 bases lay in between. The CDR3 sequence: CASSYRGQGTGNGYTF. The DNA of the CDR3 is TGTGCCAGCAGTTACCGCGGTCAAGGGACGGGTAATGGCTACACCTTC.

The chain links TRBV19 to TRBJ2-7; D is unresolved. CDR3 length: 15 amino acids. The germline gives CDR1 LNHDA, CDR2 SQIVND (reference sequence). Trimming pared 6 bases from V and 2 bases from J, leaving 17 bases between. The CDR3 region is CASSFGVAGPYEQYF. CDR3 bases: TGTGCCAGTAGCTTTGGGGTGGCAGGACCCTACGAGCAGTACTTC.

The V and J genes are TRBV7-8 and TRBJ1-5; D is ambiguous. The V gene lost 6 bases and the J gene lost 0 bases, with 12 bases spanning the gap. Germline CDR1 reads SGHVS; CDR2 reads FQNEAQ. The CDR3 is 15 amino acids. This CDR3 reads CASSLTEYSNQPQHF. The CDR3 DNA reads TGTGCCAGCAGTCTGACCGAATATAGCAATCAGCCCCAGCATTTT.

This chain links TRBV9 with TRBJ2-7; 7 nucleotides match TRBD1. This CDR3 is 14 amino acids long. The germline V gene has CDR1 SGDLS and CDR2 YYNGEE. Trimming took 4 bases from V and 0 from J; bases not matched to a gene: 4. In DNA, the CDR3 is TGTGCCAGCAGCCCCGGGACAGCCTCCTACGAGCAGTACTTC. Translation gives CASSPGTASYEQYF.

J is TRBJ1-5 and V is TRBV19; no reliable D call. The CDR3 sequence is 15 residues long. The germline V gene has CDR1 LNHDA and CDR2 SQIVND (reference sequence). The germline V and J ends were trimmed by 0 bases and 3 bases, with 9 bases remaining between them. The CDR3 region is CASSIDAGSNQPQHF. The CDR3 bases are TGTGCCAGTAGTATAGATGCGGGATCCAATCAGCCCCAGCATTTT.

The V and J genes are TRBV19 and TRBJ2-6, with TRBD1 identical over 8 bases. CDR1 is LNHDA, CDR2 SQIVND, per germline (reference sequence). The CDR3 extends over 16 amino acids. Unmatched junction bases numbered 5, after V lost 2 bases and J lost 5 bases. This chain's CDR3 is CASSISRTGRANVLTF. The CDR3 nucleotides read TGTGCCAGTAGTATATCTCGGACAGGGCGGGCCAACGTCCTGACTTTC.

The J gene is TRBJ1-2, the V gene TRBV6-5; 10 bases align to TRBD1. The germline CDR1 and CDR2 sequences are MNHEY and SVGAGI. The ends lost 5 bases at V and 3 bases at J; junction bases unmatched: 6. The CDR3 sequence is 15 residues long. The CDR3 loop is CASSLTGGADYGYTF. CDR3 sequence (DNA): TGTGCCAGCAGTCTGACAGGGGGCGCAGACTATGGCTACACCTTC.

The V gene is TRBV7-8, the J gene TRBJ1-2; no clear D gene. V was pared by 0 bases and J by 4 bases, with 9 bases between. This CDR3 has 14 residues. The V gene's germline CDR1 is SGHVS and CDR2 FQNEAQ. The chain's CDR3 is CASSLASTLYGYTF. The DNA of the CDR3 is TGTGCCAGCAGCTTAGCGAGCACACTCTATGGCTACACCTTC.

DNA of the CDR3: TGTGCCAGTAGTATAGATATTGAGCAGGGATGGGACACAGATACGCAGTATTTT. Its translation is CASSIDIEQGWDTDTQYF. The chain couples TRBV19 to TRBJ2-3; D is perhaps TRBD1 (5 bases). Germline CDR1 reads LNHDA; CDR2 reads SQIVND (reference sequence). The CDR3 has 18 residues. Trimming cost V 0 bases and J 2 bases, with 18 bases left between them.

The chain recombines TRBV9 with TRBJ2-5; D may be TRBD2 (6 bases). The CDR3 consists of 13 residues. V was shortened by 0 bases and J by 10 bases, with 13 bases between the two germline ends. CDR1 and CDR2 from the germline V gene are SGDLS and YYNGEE. The CDR3 DNA is TGTGCCAGCAGCGTAGCAGCGGGTAATCTCCAGTACTTC. This codes for CASSVAAGNLQYF.

V usage is TRBV27 and J usage is TRBJ1-1; D is perhaps TRBD1 (5 bases). This CDR3 region has 14 residues. With 6 bases removed from V and 2 bases from J, the gap between germline ends came to 13 bases. Germline CDR1 reads MNHEY; CDR2 reads SMNVEV (reference sequence). The chain's CDR3 is CASSLFTGNTEAFF. DNA for the CDR3: TGTGCCAGCAGCCTTTTCACAGGTAACACTGAAGCTTTCTTT.

The rearrangement uses TRBV27 and TRBJ1-6; D is unclear. Germline CDR1 MNHEY, CDR2 SMNVEV (reference sequence). The V gene lost 3 bases and the J gene lost 7 bases, with 19 bases spanning the gap. The CDR3 is 17 residues long. CDR3 in amino acids: CASSFISTGQVNSPLHF. The CDR3 bases are TGTGCCAGCAGTTTTATTTCGACCGGCCAGGTCAATTCACCCCTCCACTTT.

This chain joins TRBV30 and TRBJ1-1; D is undetermined. Trimming removed 4 bases from V and 0 bases from J, with 9 bases in between. Germline CDR1 reads GTSNPN; CDR2 reads SVGIG (reference sequence). The CDR3 is made up of 13 amino acids. The CDR3 is CAWNRGLNTEAFF. For the CDR3, the DNA is TGTGCCTGGAACCGGGGTTTGAACACTGAAGCTTTCTTT. Filled out from reference TRBV30 and TRBJ1-1, the complete variable domain reads SQTIHQWPATLVQPVGSPLSLECTVEGTSNPNLYWYRQAAGRGLQLLFYSVGIGQISSEVPQNLSASRPQDRQFILSSKKLLLSDSGFYLCAWNRGLNTEAFFGQGTRLTVV.

The rearrangement uses TRBV14 and TRBJ1-1, with TRBD1 matching over 8 bases. Germline values: CDR1 SGHDN, CDR2 FVKESK. The CDR3 totals 19 residues. The trim removed 4 bases at V and 5 bases at J, leaving 21 bases unmatched. For the CDR3, the DNA is TGTGCCAGCAGCCCGTTGCAACGTGCTTCAGGGGGCCTGGGTACTGAAGCTTTCTTT. Protein product: CASSPLQRASGGLGTEAFF. Full variable domain (rest looked up from reference TRBV14 and TRBJ1-1): EAGVTQFPSHSVIEKGQTVTLRCDPISGHDNLYWYRRVMGKEIKFLLHFVKESKQDESGMPNNRFLAERTGGTYSTLKVQPAELEDSGVYFCASSPLQRASGGLGTEAFFGQGTRLTVV.

This chain uses TRBV7-8 with TRBJ2-2, with 12 bases fitting TRBD2. The trim removed 3 bases at V and 2 bases at J, leaving 4 bases unmatched. In germline, CDR1 is SGHVS, CDR2 FQNEAQ. The CDR3 loop spans 17 amino acids. This chain's CDR3 is CASSFRLAGDNTGELFF. CDR3 coding DNA: TGTGCCAGCAGCTTCCGACTAGCGGGGGATAACACCGGGGAGCTGTTTTTT.

The chain is built from TRBV6-4 and TRBJ2-3; 14 nucleotides agree with TRBD2. The CDR3 runs to 16 residues. Germline trimming cut 6 bases from V and 4 bases from J; bases unmatched to any gene: 6. The germline V gene has CDR1 MRHNA and CDR2 SNTAGT. In DNA, the CDR3 is TGTGCCAGCAGCCTGACTAGCGGGGGGGCCCCAGATACGCAGTATTTT. As protein: CASSLTSGGAPDTQYF.

The J gene is TRBJ1-2, the V gene TRBV28; maybe TRBD1 (5 bases). Trimming shortened V by 5 bases and J by 3 bases, and 10 bases separated the two germline ends. CDR1 is MDHEN, CDR2 SYDVKM, per germline. CDR3 size: 13 residues. The CDR3 region is CASSIQVYYGYTF. The CDR3 DNA is TGTGCCAGCAGTATACAGGTTTACTATGGCTACACCTTC.

The chain joins TRBV19 to TRBJ1-3, with D perhaps matching TRBD1 (6 bases). Germline V lookup: CDR1 LNHDA, CDR2 SQIVND (reference sequence). The CDR3 runs to 16 residues. V shed 5 bases and J shed 0 bases, with 14 bases lying between them. This CDR3 reads CASSLPGGYSGNTIYF. Here the CDR3 DNA reads TGTGCCAGTAGTCTCCCCGGGGGCTACTCTGGAAACACCATATATTTT.

The chain uses TRBV10-2 and TRBJ1-6; D not resolved. Trimming cost V 2 bases and J 5 bases, with 10 bases left between them. The germline CDR1 and CDR2 sequences are WSHSY and SAAADI. The CDR3 totals 15 residues. CDR3 in DNA: TGCGCCAGCAGTGAGATTCGGCTCGATAATTCACCCCTCCACTTT. It is translated as CASSEIRLDNSPLHF.

V and J are TRBV4-1 and TRBJ1-3; 8 bases match TRBD1. The CDR3 loop spans 15 amino acids. Trimming took 3 bases from V and 4 from J; bases not matched to a gene: 5. CDR1 is MGHRA, CDR2 YSYEKL, per germline. CDR3 coding DNA: TGCGCCAGCAGCCACAGCCGGGACAGGGGAAACACCATATATTTT. Its protein is CASSHSRDRGNTIYF.

The V gene is TRBV9, the J gene TRBJ1-2, with a tentative D call TRBD1 (5 bases). Germline V CDR1 and CDR2: SGDLS, YYNGEE. Between the trimmed V and J ends, which lost 4 bases and 0 bases, there was a span of 13 bases. This CDR3 spans 15 amino acids. In DNA form, the CDR3 reads TGTGCCAGCAGCCCCGGGACTCATACTAACTATGGCTACACCTTC. It translates to CASSPGTHTNYGYTF.